This TCR beta chain was sequenced in a study of T cells in Graves' hyperthyroidism and ophthalmopathy. What was amplified from RNA transcripts were TCR beta CDR3 regions. The HTBI primer set was used in a first-round RT-PCR of the TCR CDR3. TCRdb ran MiXCR on the multiplex PCR reads and lists one entry per CDR3 protein. The profile shows 530,000 or so distinct CDR3 sequences, more than 15% of them singletons. There are a few counts of this clonotype. Deletions cut 1 base from V and 0 bases from J, with 9 bases between. The CDR3 is 15 residues long. Germline lookup yields CDR1 SGHDN and CDR2 FVKESK. The TCR sequence derives from a woman aged 18-35 years with Graves' ophthalmopathy. Sequencing input: blood. The chain recombines TRBV14 with TRBJ1-1, with D hard to call. CDR3 sequence: CASSQVVGMNTEAFF. The CDR3 bases are TGTGCCAGCAGCCAAGTGGTGGGTATGAACACTGAAGCTTTCTTT.